This TCR beta chain was identified during a study of cytomegalovirus exposure and HLA in healthy donors. PCR amplification relied on 60 Vbeta primers (plus 13 Jbeta primers). The table came from immunoSEQ multiplex PCR; TCRdb's copy has only in-frame clones and leaves some out. The data contain 150,000 to 200,000 clones, about 83% of them singletons. CDR1 SGHRS and CDR2 YFSETQ come from the germline V gene. CDR3 length: 14 residues. V was clipped by 0 bases and J by 3 bases, with 9 bases between them. Sequenced sample: PBMCs. J is TRBJ1-2 and V is TRBV5-1; no definite D call. The sequence came from a woman aged 30 to 39 in good health and CMV-seropositive. CDR3 protein: CASSLASRDYGYTF. In nucleotides, the CDR3 is TGCGCCAGCAGCTTGGCTAGCCGGGACTATGGCTACACCTTC.